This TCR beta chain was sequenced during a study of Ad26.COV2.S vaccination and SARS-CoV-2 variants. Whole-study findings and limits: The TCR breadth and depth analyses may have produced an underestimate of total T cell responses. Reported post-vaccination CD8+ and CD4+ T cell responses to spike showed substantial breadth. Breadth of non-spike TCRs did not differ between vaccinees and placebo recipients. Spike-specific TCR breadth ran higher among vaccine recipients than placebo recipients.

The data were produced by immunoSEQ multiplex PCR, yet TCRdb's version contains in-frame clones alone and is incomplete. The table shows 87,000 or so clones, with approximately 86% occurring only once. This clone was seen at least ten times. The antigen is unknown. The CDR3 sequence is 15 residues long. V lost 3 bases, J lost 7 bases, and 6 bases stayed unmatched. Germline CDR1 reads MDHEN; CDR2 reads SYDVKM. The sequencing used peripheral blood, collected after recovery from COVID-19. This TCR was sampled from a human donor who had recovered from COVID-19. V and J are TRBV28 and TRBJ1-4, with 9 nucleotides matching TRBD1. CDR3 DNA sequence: TGTGCCAGCAGTTTGGAACAGGGGGCTAGTGAAAAACTGTTTTTT. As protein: CASSLEQGASEKLFF.